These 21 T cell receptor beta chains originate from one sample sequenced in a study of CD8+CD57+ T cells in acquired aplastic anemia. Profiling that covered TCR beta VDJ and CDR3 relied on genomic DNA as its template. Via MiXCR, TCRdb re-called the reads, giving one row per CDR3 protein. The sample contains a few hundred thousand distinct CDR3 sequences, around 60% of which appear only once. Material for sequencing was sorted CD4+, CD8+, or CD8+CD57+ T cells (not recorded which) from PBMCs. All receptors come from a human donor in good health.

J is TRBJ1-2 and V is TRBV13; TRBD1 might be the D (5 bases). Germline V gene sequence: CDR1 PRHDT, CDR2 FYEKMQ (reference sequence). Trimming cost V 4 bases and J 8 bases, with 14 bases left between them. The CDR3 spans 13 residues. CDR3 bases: TGTGCCAGCAGCTCGCAGGGTGATTGGGGCTACACCTTC. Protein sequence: CASSSQGDWGYTF.

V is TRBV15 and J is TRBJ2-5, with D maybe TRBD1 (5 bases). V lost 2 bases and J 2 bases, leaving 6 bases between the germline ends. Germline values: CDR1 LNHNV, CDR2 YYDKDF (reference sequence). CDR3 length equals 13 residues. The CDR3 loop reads CATSRQGQETQYF. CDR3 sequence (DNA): TGTGCCACCAGCAGACAGGGACAAGAGACCCAGTACTTC.

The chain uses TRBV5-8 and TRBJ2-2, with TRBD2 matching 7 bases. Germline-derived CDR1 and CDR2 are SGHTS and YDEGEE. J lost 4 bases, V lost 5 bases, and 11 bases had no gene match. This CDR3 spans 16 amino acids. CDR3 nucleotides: TGTGCCAGCAGTTTAGCCGAGTTAGCGGGCACCGGGGAGCTGTTTTTT. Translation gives CASSLAELAGTGELFF.

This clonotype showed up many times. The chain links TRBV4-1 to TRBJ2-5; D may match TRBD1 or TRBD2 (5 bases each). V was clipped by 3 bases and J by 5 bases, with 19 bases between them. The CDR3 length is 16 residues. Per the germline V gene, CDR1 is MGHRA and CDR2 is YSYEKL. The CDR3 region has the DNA TGCGCCAGCAGCCAGGTCACCGGGACGCAGGGCGAGACCCAGTACTTC. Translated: CASSQVTGTQGETQYF.

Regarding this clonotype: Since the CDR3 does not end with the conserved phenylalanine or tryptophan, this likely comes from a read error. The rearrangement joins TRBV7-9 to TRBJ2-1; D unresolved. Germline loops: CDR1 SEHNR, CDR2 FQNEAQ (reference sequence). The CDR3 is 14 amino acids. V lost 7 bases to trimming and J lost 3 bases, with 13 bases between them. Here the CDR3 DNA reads TGTGCCAGCACCGAGTTCCCCAGCTACAATGAGCAGTTCCTC. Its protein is CASTEFPSYNEQFL.

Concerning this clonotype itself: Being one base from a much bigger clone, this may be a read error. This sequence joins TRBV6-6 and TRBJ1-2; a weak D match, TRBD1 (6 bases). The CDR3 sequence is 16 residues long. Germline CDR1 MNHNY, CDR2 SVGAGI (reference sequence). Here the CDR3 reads CASSYSFPGTNYGYAF. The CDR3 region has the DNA TGTGCCAGCAGTTACTCGTTCCCCGGGACAAACTATGGCTACGCCTTC.

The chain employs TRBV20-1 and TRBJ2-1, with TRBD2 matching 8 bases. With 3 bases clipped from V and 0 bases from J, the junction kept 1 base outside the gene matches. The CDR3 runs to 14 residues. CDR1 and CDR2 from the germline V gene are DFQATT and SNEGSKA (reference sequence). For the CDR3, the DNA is TGCAGTGCTAGCGGGACTAGCTCCTACAATGAGCAGTTCTTC. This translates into CSASGTSSYNEQFF.

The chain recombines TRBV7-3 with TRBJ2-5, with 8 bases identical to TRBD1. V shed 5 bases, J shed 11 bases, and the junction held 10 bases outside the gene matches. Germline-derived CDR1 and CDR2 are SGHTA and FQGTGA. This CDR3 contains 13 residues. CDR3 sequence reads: CASSPDRDNEQYF. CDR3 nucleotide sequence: TGTGCCAGCAGCCCGGACAGGGACAATGAGCAGTACTTC.

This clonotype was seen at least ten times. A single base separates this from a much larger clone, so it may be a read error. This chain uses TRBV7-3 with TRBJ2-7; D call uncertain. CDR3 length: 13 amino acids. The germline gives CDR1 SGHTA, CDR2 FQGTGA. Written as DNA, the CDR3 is TGTGCCAGCAGCTCTATGATCCCCTACGAGCGGTACTTC. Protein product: CASSSMIPYERYF. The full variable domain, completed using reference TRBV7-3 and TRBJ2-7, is GAGVSQTPSNKVTEKGKYVELRCDPISGHTALYWYRQSLGQGPEFLIYFQGTGAADDSGLPNDRFFAVRPEGSVSTLKIQRTERGDSAVYLCASSSMIPYERYFGPGTRLTVT.

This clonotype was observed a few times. CDR3 sequence (DNA): TGTGCCAGCAGCTTAGGTCAGGGCCACACTGAAGCTTTCTTT. Translation: CASSLGQGHTEAFF. The chain employs TRBV7-6 and TRBJ1-1; D might be TRBD1 (5 bases). V was trimmed by 1 base and J by 3 bases, leaving 9 bases between them. Germline CDR1 is SGHVS and CDR2 is FNYEAQ. This CDR3 spans 14 amino acids.

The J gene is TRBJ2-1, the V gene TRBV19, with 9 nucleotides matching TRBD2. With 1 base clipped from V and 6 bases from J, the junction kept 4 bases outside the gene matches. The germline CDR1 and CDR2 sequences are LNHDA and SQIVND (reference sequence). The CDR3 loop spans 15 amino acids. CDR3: CASSIVAGVPNEQFF. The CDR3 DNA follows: TGTGCCAGTAGTATAGTAGCGGGGGTACCCAATGAGCAGTTCTTC.

CDR3 residues: CASSPSRTAGVTIYF. The CDR3 DNA sequence: TGTGCCAGCAGCCCATCTCGGACAGCGGGGGTCACCATATATTTT. The V and J genes are TRBV9 and TRBJ1-3; D may be TRBD1 (6 bases). The germline V gene has CDR1 SGDLS and CDR2 YYNGEE. The CDR3 totals 15 residues. Trimming removed 4 bases at V and 9 bases at J, with 20 bases between.

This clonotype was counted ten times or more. As DNA, the CDR3 is TGTGCCAGCAGTTACCAGACAGGGGGGACCTACGAGCAGTACTTC. Translation: CASSYQTGGTYEQYF. V usage is TRBV6-5 and J usage is TRBJ2-7; 9 bases map to TRBD1. The germline V gene encodes CDR1 MNHEY and CDR2 SVGAGI. The CDR3 is 15 amino acids. The trim removed 2 bases at V and 2 bases at J, leaving 4 bases unmatched.

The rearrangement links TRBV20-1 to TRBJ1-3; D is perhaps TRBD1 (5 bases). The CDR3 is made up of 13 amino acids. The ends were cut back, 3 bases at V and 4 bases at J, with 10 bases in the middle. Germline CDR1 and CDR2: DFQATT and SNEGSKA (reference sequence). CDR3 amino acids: CSASRDGGNTIYF. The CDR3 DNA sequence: TGCAGTGCTAGCAGGGACGGAGGAAACACCATATATTTT.

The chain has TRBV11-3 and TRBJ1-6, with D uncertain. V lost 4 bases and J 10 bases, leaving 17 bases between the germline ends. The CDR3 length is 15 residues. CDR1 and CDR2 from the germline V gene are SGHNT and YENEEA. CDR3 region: CASSSSPGLSSPLHF. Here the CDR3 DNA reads TGTGCCAGCAGCTCGAGCCCCGGGCTAAGCTCACCCCTCCACTTT.

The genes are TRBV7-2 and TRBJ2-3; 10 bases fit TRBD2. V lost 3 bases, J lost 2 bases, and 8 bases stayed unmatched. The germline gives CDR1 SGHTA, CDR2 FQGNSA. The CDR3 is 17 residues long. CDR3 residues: CASSLRGLAAYTDTQYF. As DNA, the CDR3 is TGTGCCAGCAGCTTGAGAGGACTAGCGGCCTACACAGATACGCAGTATTTT.

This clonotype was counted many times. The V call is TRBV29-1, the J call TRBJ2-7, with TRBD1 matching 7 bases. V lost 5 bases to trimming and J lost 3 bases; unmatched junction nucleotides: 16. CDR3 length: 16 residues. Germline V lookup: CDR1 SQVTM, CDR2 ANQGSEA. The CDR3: CSVLMADRSIFYEQYF. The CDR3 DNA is TGCAGCGTTTTAATGGCGGACAGGTCAATATTCTACGAGCAGTACTTC.

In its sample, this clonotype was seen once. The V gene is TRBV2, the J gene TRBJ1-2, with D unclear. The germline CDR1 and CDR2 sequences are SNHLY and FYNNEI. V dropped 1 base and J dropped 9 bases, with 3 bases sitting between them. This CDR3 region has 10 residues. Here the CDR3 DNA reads TGTGCCAGCAGTGAAGACAGCTACACCTTC. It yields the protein CASSEDSYTF.

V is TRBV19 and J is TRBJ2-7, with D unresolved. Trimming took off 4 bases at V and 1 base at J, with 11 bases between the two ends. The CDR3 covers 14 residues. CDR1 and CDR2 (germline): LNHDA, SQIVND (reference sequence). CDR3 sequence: CASSTGLGSYEQYF. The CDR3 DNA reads TGTGCCAGTAGTACTGGGTTGGGGTCCTACGAGCAGTACTTC.

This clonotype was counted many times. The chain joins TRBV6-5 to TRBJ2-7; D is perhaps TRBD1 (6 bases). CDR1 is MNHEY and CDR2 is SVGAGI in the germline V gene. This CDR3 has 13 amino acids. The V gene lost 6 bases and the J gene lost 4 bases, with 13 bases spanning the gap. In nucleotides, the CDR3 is TGTGCCAGCAGGCAAAAAGGGGGTTACGAGCAGTACTTC. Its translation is CASRQKGGYEQYF.

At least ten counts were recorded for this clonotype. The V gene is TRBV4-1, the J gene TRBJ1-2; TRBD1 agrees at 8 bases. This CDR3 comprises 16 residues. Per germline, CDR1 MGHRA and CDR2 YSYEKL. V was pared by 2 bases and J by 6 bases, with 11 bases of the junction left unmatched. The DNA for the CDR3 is TGCGCCAGCAGCCAAAGCGCCGGGACAGGTGGCAATGGCTACACCTTC. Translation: CASSQSAGTGGNGYTF.